This entry is about one TCR beta chain. The antigen it recognizes is unknown. No qualities accompany the bases; no much larger clone lies one base away. Donors were 40 or so systemically healthy Caucasian individuals from Russia aged roughly 6 to 100 years. Approximately 10 milliliters of peripheral blood were collected from each donor into EDTA-treated Vacutainer tubes. Ficoll-Paque density-gradient centrifugation was used to isolate PBMCs, with at least 7 million per sample. Total RNA was extracted from PBMCs with Trizol reagent, with at least 6 micrograms obtained per sample. For every donor, flow cytometry on a PBMC aliquot measured the percentage of naive CD45RAhigh/CD27high T cells. The source of the sample is a study of blood T cells in healthy people across ages (dated by TCRdb to about 2015). Turning to the overall study: In model experiments, roughly one uniquely barcoded TCR beta cDNA molecule per two T cells was captured by template switching. Donors of different ages were randomly distributed across sequencing lanes to avoid experimental bias. The study analyzed two additional independent replicas of 1 million unique cDNA reads from the same blood draw for two donors, one aged 18 to 30 and one aged 80 or older. The donors were split into four age groups: young (average 16 years), middle-aged (39), aged (about 56) and long-lived (under 85). To track age-related changes in TCR beta repertoire diversity, the study relied on deep sequencing normalized with unique cDNA molecular identifiers.

From a lookup of the germline V gene (reference sequence), CDR1 and CDR2 are LNHNV and YYDKDF. V was cut back by 5 bases and J by 10 bases, leaving a gap of 11 bases between them. There are 12 amino acids in the CDR3, from cysteine to phenylalanine inclusive. Only the CDR3 DNA is retained, 36 bases long and in frame from the first base. Library generation was performed with 5' RACE. Sequencing took place on an Illumina HiSeq 2500. The second PCR ran for roughly 6 to 11 cycles and used a J-beta primer mix along with a sample-barcoded 5' primer. A template-switch 5' adaptor carrying 12 random nucleotides introduced a unique molecular identifier onto each TCR beta cDNA molecule. Each sample yielded at least 2.5 million CDR3-containing paired-end reads. All of the RNA was converted into first-strand cDNA using the Mint cDNA synthesis kit, with a TRBC-specific oligonucleotide serving as the primer. Following uracil-DNA glycosylase treatment, all cDNA underwent a first 18-cycle PCR with the universal primers M1SS and BC2_uni_R. In the authors' own workflow: Normalization of each sample was performed by random selection of 1 million high-quality reads, each carrying a distinct molecular identifier. Reads with shared molecular identifiers were discarded instead of being binned into consensus sequences. MiTCR, set to a Q25 quality threshold and the strictest error-elimination algorithm, was used for CDR3 identification, clonotype clustering and error correction. Lower-bound total TCR beta diversity was estimated with a nonparametric unseen species model using Euler transformation. The raw public reads went through TCRdb reprocessing: fastp at Q25, MiXCR clone calling, in-frame beta chains kept. Each entry merges the rows of one CDR3 protein and shows their most common DNA and genes. These V and J calls rely on TCRdb rather than the paper's analysis. This sample is represented by 1.5 million or so distinct CDR3 sequences; about 43% of them were singletons. Jointly, the top ten make up 6.5% to 10% of the sample.

Study-wide findings and limitations: A strong correlation was found between observed TCR beta diversity and the percentage of naive T cells measured by flow cytometry. Observed TCR beta diversity per million T cells fell roughly linearly with age, and a significant reduction was already apparent by age around 39. Estimates of total diversity based on one million sequenced T cells were considered lower bounds and underestimates. Compared with the aged group, more naive CD4+ T cells, fewer expanded clones and increased TCR diversity were shown by the long-lived group, suggesting age selection. Donor CMV infection status was unknown, potentially confounding age-related changes in expanded clonotypes. Since profiling was done on bulk unsorted PBMCs, naive and antigen-experienced compartments could not be conclusively compared.

The TCR originated in a woman in her late teens or twenties in good health. Sequencing was performed on blood. The chain links TRBV15 with TRBJ1-4; matching of 6 bases hints at TRBD1 as the D gene. The nucleotides are TGTGCCACCAGCGCGGGGGCGGGAAAACTGTTTTTT. The translation is CATSAGAGKLFF.